Below are 12 T cell receptor beta chains sequenced from a single sample in a study of cytomegalovirus exposure and HLA in healthy donors. Repertoires were generated with immunoSEQ multiplex PCR, while TCRdb's copy carries only in-frame clones and drops some. The table records 150,000 to 200,000 clones, under 90% of them present only once. Sequencing input: PBMCs. These receptors originate from a man younger than 30 in good health and CMV-seropositive.

V and J are TRBV5-1 and TRBJ2-1; 7 bases map to TRBD1. Germline CDR1 SGHRS, CDR2 YFSETQ. The CDR3 contains 15 residues. V shed 3 bases, J shed 2 bases, and the junction held 5 bases outside the gene matches. The CDR3 spells CASSYRDRAYNEQFF. CDR3 nucleotides: TGCGCCAGCAGCTACCGGGACAGAGCCTACAATGAGCAGTTCTTC.

The rearrangement links TRBV6-5 to TRBJ1-1, with 7 bases matching TRBD1. CDR1 MNHEY and CDR2 SVGAGI come from the germline V gene. J was trimmed by 5 bases and V by 7 bases; bases with no gene match: 7. The CDR3 has 13 amino acids. The CDR3 reads CASTWPGGTEAFF. In nucleotides, the CDR3 is TGTGCCAGCACCTGGCCAGGGGGTACTGAAGCTTTCTTT.

The chain links TRBV28 to TRBJ2-7; TRBD1 matches at 9 bases. The junction had 6 bases not matched to a gene; V was cut back by 5 bases and J by 4 bases. The CDR3 sequence is 14 residues long. From germline, CDR1 is MDHEN and CDR2 SYDVKM. The DNA of the CDR3 is TGTGCCAGCAGTCCTGGGACAGGGAGGTACGAGCAGTACTTC. This sequence encodes CASSPGTGRYEQYF.

The chain links TRBV6-4 to TRBJ2-2; D may be TRBD1 (6 bases). V dropped 5 bases and J dropped 5 bases, with 12 bases sitting between them. The CDR3 sequence is 14 residues long. CDR1 and CDR2 from the germline V gene are MRHNA and SNTAGT. This chain's CDR3 is CASSPGQTTGELFF. In nucleotides, the CDR3 is TGTGCCAGCAGTCCCGGACAGACGACCGGGGAGCTGTTTTTT.

V usage is TRBV27 and J usage is TRBJ2-1; 7 bases align to TRBD2. The CDR3 spans 17 residues. The germline gives CDR1 MNHEY, CDR2 SMNVEV (reference sequence). V lost 0 bases to trimming and J lost 3 bases; unmatched junction nucleotides: 8. The CDR3 loop is CASSLSGLAVLYNEQFF. Here the CDR3 DNA reads TGTGCCAGCAGTTTATCGGGTCTAGCGGTTCTCTACAATGAGCAGTTCTTC.

V gene TRBV7-9 combines with J gene TRBJ2-2, with a tentative D call TRBD1 (5 bases). The CDR3 length is 17 residues. Germline assignment: CDR1 SEHNR and CDR2 FQNEAQ (reference sequence). V lost 8 bases and J 2 bases, leaving 21 bases between the germline ends. Here the CDR3 reads CASGITRGRTNTGELFF. CDR3 coding DNA: TGTGCCAGCGGAATTACACGTGGCAGGACAAACACCGGGGAGCTGTTTTTT.

This sequence joins TRBV18 and TRBJ2-7; 12 nucleotides line up with TRBD2. Germline trimming cut 5 bases from V and 5 bases from J; bases unmatched to any gene: 10. The CDR3 totals 16 residues. The germline V gene encodes CDR1 KGHSH and CDR2 LQKENI. The CDR3 is CASSSKTSGSIHEQYF. CDR3 nucleotides: TGTGCCAGCTCATCGAAGACTAGCGGGAGTATCCACGAGCAGTACTTC.

The V gene is TRBV27, the J gene TRBJ2-1, with 10 bases fitting TRBD2. CDR1 MNHEY and CDR2 SMNVEV come from the germline V gene (reference sequence). This CDR3 is 16 amino acids long. Trimming cost V 2 bases and J 6 bases; bases outside gene matches: 7. The CDR3 reads CASSLIGLAGANEQFF. CDR3 DNA: TGTGCCAGCAGTTTAATTGGTCTAGCGGGAGCCAATGAGCAGTTCTTC.

V usage is TRBV28 and J usage is TRBJ2-1; 7 bases are shared with TRBD1. J was trimmed by 1 base and V by 2 bases; bases with no gene match: 8. This CDR3 spans 17 amino acids. The germline V gene has CDR1 MDHEN and CDR2 SYDVKM. DNA of the CDR3: TGTGCCAGCAGTTTACAGACAGGGTCATTTTCCTACAATGAGCAGTTCTTC. Encoded protein: CASSLQTGSFSYNEQFF.

The chain joins TRBV29-1 to TRBJ1-1, with 7 positions matching TRBD1. The V gene's germline CDR1 is SQVTM and CDR2 ANQGSEA. This CDR3 has 14 amino acids. With 1 base clipped from V and 1 base from J, the junction kept 3 bases outside the gene matches. CDR3 nucleotide sequence: TGCAGCGTTGAAGTGAGACAGGGGAACACTGAAGCTTTCTTT. It translates to CSVEVRQGNTEAFF.

The V gene is TRBV7-9, the J gene TRBJ1-1; D gene uncertain. The germline V gene has CDR1 SEHNR and CDR2 FQNEAQ (reference sequence). CDR3 length: 14 amino acids. V was trimmed by 5 bases and J by 0 bases, leaving 10 bases between them. CDR3 sequence (DNA): TGTGCCAGCAGCCACTCCTACGTGAACACTGAAGCTTTCTTT. Translating it yields CASSHSYVNTEAFF.

The chain recombines TRBV27 with TRBJ2-1; 8 bases fit TRBD2. This CDR3 is 14 amino acids long. V was pared by 4 bases and J by 9 bases, with 8 bases of the junction left unmatched. Germline V CDR1 and CDR2: MNHEY, SMNVEV (reference sequence). The CDR3 DNA is TGTGCCAGCAGTTCCTCCTGGACTAGCCTTGAGCAGTTCTTC. Residues: CASSSSWTSLEQFF.